This T cell receptor (beta chain) originates from a study of shared clonotypes between healthy human individuals (dated by TCRdb to 2020 to 2022). Turning to the overall study: The cohort included three men and a couple of women between 18 and 49 years of age. Blood TCR repertoires of roughly 5 healthy adults were deeply sequenced to estimate repertoire size and the extent of clonotype sharing between individuals. For each donor, CD4 naive and CD4 memory were each run on three plates, CD8 naive on two plates, and CD8 memory on one plate. Leukapheresis yielded between about 0.94 and 9 billion PBMCs per donor. To increase sequencing depth and limit assay-specific biases, TCR repertoire library preparation and sequencing were carried out by different laboratories using diverse techniques. What the authors observed across the whole study: Incomplete sequencing was indicated by rarefaction of sorted-subset datasets, despite the large sequencing depth. Estimated clonotype richness was generally larger for naive than for memory subsets. The small number of donors limited the genetic and exposure-history diversity represented. Pairwise subsampling indicated that sequencing depth was expected to affect the degree of clonotype sharing among donors. About 5% of naive CD4, 3% to 3.5% of naive CD8, around 2.3% of memory CD4, and over 0.35% of memory CD8 clonotypes were shared across several donors. Compared with non-shared clonotypes, the clonotypes found in all four sorted-subset donors had higher generation probabilities. Sampling was restricted to blood, and TCR repertoires in tissues likely differ from the TCR repertoires found in blood.

The donors were healthy, HIV-negative adults with no recently reported acute infections or vaccinations. Only Caucasian adults living in Nashville, Tennessee, USA were represented among the donors. CD4+ T cells were enriched through magnetic negative selection, after which naive cells were positively selected on CD45RA and the remaining negative fraction served as the memory subset. Blood was collected by leukapheresis, and PBMCs were isolated by Ficoll-Histopaque density gradient centrifugation and then cryopreserved in liquid nitrogen vapor phase. Analytical flow cytometry was used to check the purity and quantity of each magnetically sorted T cell population. Genomic DNA was isolated from each sorted fraction and quantified by UV absorbance on a Nanodrop 2000c. V and J are trimmed by 5 bases and 6 bases, and the gene matches miss 6 bases of the junction. Based on the germline V gene, the CDR1 and CDR2 sequences are SGHVS and FNYEAQ. From the cysteine through the phenylalanine, the CDR3 covers 14 amino acids. The only DNA kept is the CDR3, 42 bases in frame from the first base.

About this clone itself: This receptor's antigen is unknown. Per-base qualities were not stored, and no clone one base away is much larger.

TCR CDR3 regions were amplified from genomic DNA by multiplex PCR using the deep immunoSEQ assay. For each cell subset, the extracted genomic DNA was distributed evenly across all wells of several immunoSEQ 96-well plates, and each plate served as one replicate. For sorted subsets, about 200 ng genomic DNA, equal to 30,000 or so T cell genomes, was loaded into each replicate PCR. The purified libraries were quantified using a Qubit 3.0 fluorometer, sized with a Bioanalyzer 2100, and then quantified again using the KAPA Library Quantification kit. Every immunoSEQ 96-well plate was sequenced on a dedicated single-read 150-cycle Illumina NextSeq 550 flow cell. The study's own analysis went as follows. The immunoSEQ output contained only junctional sequences without quality scores, so filtering could not match that applied to full-length reads. Sequences were annotated with PyIR, a Python wrapper for IgBLAST v1.9, and V/J genes and CDR3 were assigned using IMGT germline references. Any read was removed if the V/J assignment was weak (E-value above 1e-6), the CDR3 was missing, or the read contained stop codons, out-of-frame junctions, or ambiguous translated residues. V3J clonotypes were defined by identical inferred V gene, J gene, and CDR3 amino acid sequence. To compute the percentage overlap between repertoires, the number of shared unique clonotypes was divided by the size of the smaller repertoire. Repertoire richness was assessed with RTK rarefaction, the Chao1 estimator, and Recon v2.1 estimates of unobserved clonotypes. Generation probabilities were computed with OLGA for all TCRbeta clonotypes obtained by the gDNA method from several donors. In TCRdb, the immuneACCESS table is reduced to in-frame sequences with V and J assigned. These tables do not hold every clone; where another copy was compared, an unresolved V gene accounts for under half, and the others remain unexplained. V and J calls and clone size are copied from that table; D and trimming were computed from the DNA. For this sample there are under 200,000 clones; roughly 93% appear just once. Approximately 0.07% of the sample rests with the top ten.

This TCR derives from a woman aged 25 to 39 in good health. The chain links TRBV7-6 with TRBJ2-2, with 7 middle bases fitting TRBD2. Sequencing input: naive CD4+ T cells sorted from blood. The cell subset or site label of this sample denotes: CD45RA+ positively selected. In nucleotide form, the sequence is TGTGCCAGCAGCCCTCGGGAGGCTCCCGGGGAGCTGTTTTTT. Its translation reads: CASSPREAPGELFF.